This TCR beta chain appears in the sequencing data of a study of cytomegalovirus exposure and HLA in healthy donors. Overall study context: The same platform was used for the 110 or so validation repertoires as for the roughly 660 first-cohort repertoires, as reported in a later analysis. Study-level results: The study listed roughly 150 cytomegalovirus-associated TCR beta chains. Many donors shared some public TCRs, even though most TCR sequences were rare.

CDR1 is MDHEN and CDR2 is SYDVKM in the germline V gene. V was trimmed by 7 bases and J by 1 base, leaving 11 bases between them. CDR3 length: 13 residues. The donors were members of the validation cohort, which comprised 120 subjects and was separate from the first cohort of 730 or so subjects. Concerning this clone itself: The antigen is unknown.

The data were produced by immunoSEQ multiplex PCR, yet TCRdb's version contains in-frame clones alone and is incomplete. The sample includes about 110,000 clones, around 85% of them seen just once. The sequence came from a woman younger than 30 in good health and CMV-seronegative. The chain recombines TRBV28 with TRBJ2-7; perhaps TRBD1 as D (6 bases). The sequencing sample was made of PBMCs. This CDR3 reads CASTSTGSYEQYF. The DNA for the CDR3 is TGTGCCAGCACTTCGACAGGTTCCTACGAGCAGTACTTC.